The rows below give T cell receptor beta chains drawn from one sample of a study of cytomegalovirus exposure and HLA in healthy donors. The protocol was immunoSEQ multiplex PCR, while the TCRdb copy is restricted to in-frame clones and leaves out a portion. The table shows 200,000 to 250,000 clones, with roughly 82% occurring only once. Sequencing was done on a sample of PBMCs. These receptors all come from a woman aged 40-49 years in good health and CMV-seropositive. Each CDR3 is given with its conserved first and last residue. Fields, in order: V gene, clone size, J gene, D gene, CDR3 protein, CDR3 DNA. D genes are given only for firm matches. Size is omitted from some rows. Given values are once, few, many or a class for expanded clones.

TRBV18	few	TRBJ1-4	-	CASSPHKGPNEKLFF	TGTGCCAGCTCACCACATAAGGGGCCGAATGAAAAACTGTTTTTT
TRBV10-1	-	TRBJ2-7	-	CASSEAGRAYEQYF	TGCGCCAGCAGCGAAGCGGGTCGAGCCTACGAGCAGTACTTC
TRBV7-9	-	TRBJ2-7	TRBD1	CASSQVWDRGYEQYF	TGTGCCAGCAGTCAAGTATGGGACAGGGGGTACGAGCAGTACTTC
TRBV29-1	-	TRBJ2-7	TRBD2	CSVDTGTSGYEQYF	TGCAGCGTAGATACCGGGACTAGCGGGTACGAGCAGTACTTC
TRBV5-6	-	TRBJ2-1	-	CASSLVRNEQFF	TGTGCCAGCAGCTTGGTTCGGAATGAGCAGTTCTTC
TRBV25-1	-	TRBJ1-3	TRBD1	CASSASTGDGNTIYF	TGTGCCAGCAGTGCCTCGACAGGGGACGGAAACACCATATATTTT
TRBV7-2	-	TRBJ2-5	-	CASSLVVGEETQYF	TGTGCCAGCAGCTTAGTAGTTGGAGAAGAGACCCAGTACTTC
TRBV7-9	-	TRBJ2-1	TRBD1	CASSLGQGPRNEQFF	TGTGCCAGCAGCCTTGGACAGGGACCTAGGAATGAGCAGTTCTTC
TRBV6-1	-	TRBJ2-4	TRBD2	CASRTGGDLQNIQYF	TGTGCCAGCAGGACGGGAGGGGACCTCCAAAACATTCAGTACTTC
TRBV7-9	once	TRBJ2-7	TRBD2	CSSSLDQAGFYEQYF	TGTTCCAGCAGCTTAGATCAAGCGGGGTTCTACGAGCAGTACTTC
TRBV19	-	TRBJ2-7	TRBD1	CASSIDDRVYEQYF	TGTGCCAGTAGTATAGATGACAGGGTGTACGAGCAGTACTTC